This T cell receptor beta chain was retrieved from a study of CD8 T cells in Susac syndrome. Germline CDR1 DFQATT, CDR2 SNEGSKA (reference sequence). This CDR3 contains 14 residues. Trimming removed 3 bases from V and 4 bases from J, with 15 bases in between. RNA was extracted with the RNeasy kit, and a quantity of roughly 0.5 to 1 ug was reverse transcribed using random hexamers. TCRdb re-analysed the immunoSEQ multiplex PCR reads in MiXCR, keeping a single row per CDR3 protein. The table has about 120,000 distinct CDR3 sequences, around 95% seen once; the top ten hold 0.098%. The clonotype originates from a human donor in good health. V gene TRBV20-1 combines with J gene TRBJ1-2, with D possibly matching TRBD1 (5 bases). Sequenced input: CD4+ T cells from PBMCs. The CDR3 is CSASSGVRIYGYTF. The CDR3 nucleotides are TGCAGTGCTAGTTCGGGGGTGAGGATCTATGGCTACACCTTC.